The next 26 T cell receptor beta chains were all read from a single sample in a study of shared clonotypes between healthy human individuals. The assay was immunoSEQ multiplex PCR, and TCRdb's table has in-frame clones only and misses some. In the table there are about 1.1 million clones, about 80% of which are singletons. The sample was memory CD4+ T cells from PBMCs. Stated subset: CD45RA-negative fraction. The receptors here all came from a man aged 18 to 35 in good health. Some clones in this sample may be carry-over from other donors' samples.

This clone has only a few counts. Written as DNA, the CDR3 is TGTGCCAGCACTGCTGGAGTGAGGGGCGGCACAGGCGGTGAGCAGTTCTTC. Its translation is CASTAGVRGGTGGEQFF. The rearrangement joins TRBV2 to TRBJ2-1; TRBD1 or TRBD2 may be the D gene (5 bases each). Germline CDR1 and CDR2: SNHLY and FYNNEI. The CDR3 length is 17 residues. With 7 bases removed from V and 9 bases from J, the gap between germline ends came to 28 bases.

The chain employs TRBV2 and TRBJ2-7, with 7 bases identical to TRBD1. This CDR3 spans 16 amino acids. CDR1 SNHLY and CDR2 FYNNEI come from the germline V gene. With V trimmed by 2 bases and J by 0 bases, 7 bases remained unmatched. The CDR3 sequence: CASSEPWTGSSYEQYF. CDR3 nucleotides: TGTGCCAGCAGTGAACCTTGGACAGGTAGCTCCTACGAGCAGTACTTC.

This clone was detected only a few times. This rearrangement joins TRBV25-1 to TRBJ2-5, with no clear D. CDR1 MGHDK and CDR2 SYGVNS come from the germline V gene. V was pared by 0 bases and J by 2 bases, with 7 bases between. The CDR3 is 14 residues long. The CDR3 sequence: CASSEYGSQETQYF. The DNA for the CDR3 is TGTGCCAGCAGTGAATATGGGTCACAAGAGACCCAGTACTTC.

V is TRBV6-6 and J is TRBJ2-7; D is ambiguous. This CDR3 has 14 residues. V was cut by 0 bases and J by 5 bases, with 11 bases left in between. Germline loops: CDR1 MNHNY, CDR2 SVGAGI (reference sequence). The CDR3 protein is CASSYSIDGHEQYF. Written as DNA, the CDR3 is TGTGCCAGCAGTTACTCCATCGACGGACACGAGCAGTACTTC.

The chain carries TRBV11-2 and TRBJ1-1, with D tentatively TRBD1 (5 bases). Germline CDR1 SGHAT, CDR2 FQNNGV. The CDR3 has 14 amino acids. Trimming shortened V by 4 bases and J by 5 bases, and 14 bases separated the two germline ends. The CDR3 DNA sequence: TGTGCCAGCAGCTCAAGGTGGGGGGAGACTGAAGCTTTCTTT. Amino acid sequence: CASSSRWGETEAFF.

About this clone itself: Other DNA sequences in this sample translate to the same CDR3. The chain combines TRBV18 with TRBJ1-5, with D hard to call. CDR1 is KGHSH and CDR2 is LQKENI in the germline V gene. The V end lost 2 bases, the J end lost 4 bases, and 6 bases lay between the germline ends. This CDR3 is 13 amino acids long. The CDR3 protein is CASSPAGNQPQHF. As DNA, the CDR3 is TGTGCCAGCTCACCAGCGGGGAATCAGCCCCAGCATTTT.

The CDR3 sequence: CASSYPGATNEQYF. The CDR3 coding sequence is TGTGCCAGCAGTTACCCCGGGGCTACCAACGAGCAGTACTTC. This rearrangement joins TRBV6-5 to TRBJ2-7; D may be TRBD1 or TRBD2 (5 bases each). Per germline, CDR1 MNHEY and CDR2 SVGAGI. This CDR3 is built from 14 residues. V was clipped by 2 bases and J by 5 bases, with 13 bases between them.

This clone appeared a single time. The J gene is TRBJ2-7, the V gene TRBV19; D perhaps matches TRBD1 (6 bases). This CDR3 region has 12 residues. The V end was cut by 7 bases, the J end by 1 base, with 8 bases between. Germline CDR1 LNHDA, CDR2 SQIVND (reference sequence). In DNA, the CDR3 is TGTGCCAGTACGGACAGATCCTACGAGCAGTACTTC. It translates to CASTDRSYEQYF.

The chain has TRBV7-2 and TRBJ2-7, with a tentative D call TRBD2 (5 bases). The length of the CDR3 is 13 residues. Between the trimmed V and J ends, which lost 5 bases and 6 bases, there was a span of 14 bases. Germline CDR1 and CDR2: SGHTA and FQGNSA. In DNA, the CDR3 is TGTGCCAGCAGCCCCGAGCGGAGGCGCGAGCAGTACTTC. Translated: CASSPERRREQYF.

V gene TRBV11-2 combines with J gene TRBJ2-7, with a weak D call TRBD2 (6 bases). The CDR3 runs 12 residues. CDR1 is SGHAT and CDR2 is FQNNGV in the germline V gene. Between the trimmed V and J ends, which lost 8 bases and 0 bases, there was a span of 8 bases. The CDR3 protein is CASGGNSYEQYF. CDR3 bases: TGTGCCAGCGGCGGGAACTCCTACGAGCAGTACTTC.

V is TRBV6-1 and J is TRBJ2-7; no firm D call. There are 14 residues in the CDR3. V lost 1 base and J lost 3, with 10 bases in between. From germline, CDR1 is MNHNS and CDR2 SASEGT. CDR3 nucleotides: TGTGCCAGCAGTGAAGGCCCGGATCACTACGAGCAGTACTTC. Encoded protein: CASSEGPDHYEQYF.

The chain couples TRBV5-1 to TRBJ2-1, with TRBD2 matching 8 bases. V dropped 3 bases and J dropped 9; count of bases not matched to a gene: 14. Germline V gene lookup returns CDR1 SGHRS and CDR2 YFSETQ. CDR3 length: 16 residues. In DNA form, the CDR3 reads TGCGCCAGCAGCTCAGACTCCGGGACTAGTGGCTTTGAGCAGTTCTTC. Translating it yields CASSSDSGTSGFEQFF.

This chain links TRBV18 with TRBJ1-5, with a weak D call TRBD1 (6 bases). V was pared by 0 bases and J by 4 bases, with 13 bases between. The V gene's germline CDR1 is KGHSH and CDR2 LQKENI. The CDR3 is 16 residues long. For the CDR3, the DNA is TGTGCCAGCTCACCACCGATGGGGGCAGGGAATCAGCCCCAGCATTTT. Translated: CASSPPMGAGNQPQHF. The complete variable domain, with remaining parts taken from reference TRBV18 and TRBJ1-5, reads NAGVMQNPRHLVRRRGQEARLRCSPMKGHSHVYWYRQLPEEGLKFMVYLQKENIIDESGMPKERFSAEFPKEGPSILRIQQVVRGDSAAYFCASSPPMGAGNQPQHFGDGTRLSIL.

DNA for the CDR3: TGTGCCAGCAGCGTAGAAGGGGATCAGCCCCAGCATTTT. As protein: CASSVEGDQPQHF. The chain has TRBV9 and TRBJ1-5, with TRBD1 as a possible D gene (5 bases). V lost 0 bases and J 5 bases, leaving 6 bases between the germline ends. Germline V CDR1 and CDR2: SGDLS, YYNGEE. CDR3 length: 13 residues.

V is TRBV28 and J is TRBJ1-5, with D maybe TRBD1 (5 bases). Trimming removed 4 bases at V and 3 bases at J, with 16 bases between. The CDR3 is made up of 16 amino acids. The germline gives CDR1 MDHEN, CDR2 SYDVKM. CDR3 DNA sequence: TGTGCCAGCAGTTCAGGGACGGCCCCGTCCAATCAGCCCCAGCATTTT. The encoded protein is CASSSGTAPSNQPQHF. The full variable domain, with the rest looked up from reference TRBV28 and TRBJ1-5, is DVKVTQSSRYLVKRTGEKVFLECVQDMDHENMFWYRQDPGLGLRLIYFSYDVKMKEKGDIPEGYSVSREKKERFSLILESASTNQTSMYLCASSSGTAPSNQPQHFGDGTRLSIL.

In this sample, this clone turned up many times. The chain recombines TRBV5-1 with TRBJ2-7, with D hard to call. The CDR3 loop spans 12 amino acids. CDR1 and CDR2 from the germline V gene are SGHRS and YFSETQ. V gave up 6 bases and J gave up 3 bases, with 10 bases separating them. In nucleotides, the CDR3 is TGCGCCAGCACCAGTCTGGACTACGAGCAGTACTTC. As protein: CASTSLDYEQYF.

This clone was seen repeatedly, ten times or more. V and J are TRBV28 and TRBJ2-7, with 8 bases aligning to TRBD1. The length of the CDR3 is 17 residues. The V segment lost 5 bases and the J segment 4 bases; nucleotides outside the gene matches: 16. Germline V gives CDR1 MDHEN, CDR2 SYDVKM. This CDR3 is CASSPITGGQSPYEQYF. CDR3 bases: TGTGCCAGCAGTCCCATTACAGGGGGTCAGTCCCCTTACGAGCAGTACTTC.

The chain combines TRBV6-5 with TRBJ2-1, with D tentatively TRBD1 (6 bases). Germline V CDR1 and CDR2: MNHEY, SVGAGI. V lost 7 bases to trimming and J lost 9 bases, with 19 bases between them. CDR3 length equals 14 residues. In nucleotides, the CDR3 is TGTGCCAGCACTCGGACAGTTACCAGTGGTGAGCAGTTCTTC. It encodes CASTRTVTSGEQFF.

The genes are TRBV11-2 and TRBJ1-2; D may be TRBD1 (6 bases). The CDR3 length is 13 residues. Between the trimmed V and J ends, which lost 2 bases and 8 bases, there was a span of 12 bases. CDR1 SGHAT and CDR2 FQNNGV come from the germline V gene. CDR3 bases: TGTGCCAGCAGCTTATCAGAGGGGGGCGGCTACACCTTC. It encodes CASSLSEGGGYTF.

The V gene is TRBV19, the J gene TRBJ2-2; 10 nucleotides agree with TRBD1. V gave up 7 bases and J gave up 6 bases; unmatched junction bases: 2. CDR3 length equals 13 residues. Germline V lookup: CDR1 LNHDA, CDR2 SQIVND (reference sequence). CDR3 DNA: TGTGCCAGTATAGGACAGGGGGCCGGGGAGCTGTTTTTT. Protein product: CASIGQGAGELFF.

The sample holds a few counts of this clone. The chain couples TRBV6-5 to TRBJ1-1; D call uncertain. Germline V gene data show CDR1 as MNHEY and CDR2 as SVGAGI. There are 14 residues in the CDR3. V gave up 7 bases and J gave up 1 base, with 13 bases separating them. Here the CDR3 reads CASTEWAGNTEAFF. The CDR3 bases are TGTGCCAGCACGGAATGGGCAGGGAACACTGAAGCTTTCTTT.

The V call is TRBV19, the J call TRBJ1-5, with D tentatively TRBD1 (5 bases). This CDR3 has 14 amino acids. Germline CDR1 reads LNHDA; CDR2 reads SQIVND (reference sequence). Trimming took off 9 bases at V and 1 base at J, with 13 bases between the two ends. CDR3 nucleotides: TGTGCCAGCCGTTCGTGGGACAGCAATCAGCCCCAGCATTTT. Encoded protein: CASRSWDSNQPQHF.

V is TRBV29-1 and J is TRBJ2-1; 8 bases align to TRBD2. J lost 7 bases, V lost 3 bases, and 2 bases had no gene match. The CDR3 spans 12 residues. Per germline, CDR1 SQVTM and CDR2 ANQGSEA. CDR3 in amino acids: CSVDRLANEQFF. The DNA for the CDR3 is TGCAGCGTTGATCGACTAGCGAATGAGCAGTTCTTC.

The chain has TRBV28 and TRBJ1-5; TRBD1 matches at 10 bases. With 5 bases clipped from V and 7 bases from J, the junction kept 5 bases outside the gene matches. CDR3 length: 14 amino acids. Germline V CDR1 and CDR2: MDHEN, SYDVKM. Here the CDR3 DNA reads TGTGCCAGCAGTACGACAGGGGGCAGCCAGCCCCAGCATTTT. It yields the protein CASSTTGGSQPQHF.

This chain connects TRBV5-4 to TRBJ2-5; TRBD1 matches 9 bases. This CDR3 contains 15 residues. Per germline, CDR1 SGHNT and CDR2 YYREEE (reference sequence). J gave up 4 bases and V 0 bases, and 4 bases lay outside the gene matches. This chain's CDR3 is CASSLDRGRVETQYF. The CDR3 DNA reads TGTGCCAGCAGCTTGGACAGGGGGCGGGTAGAGACCCAGTACTTC.

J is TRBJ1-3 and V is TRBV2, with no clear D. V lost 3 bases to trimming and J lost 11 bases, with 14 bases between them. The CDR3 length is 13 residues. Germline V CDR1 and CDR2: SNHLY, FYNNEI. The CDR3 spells CASSELYWTPIYF. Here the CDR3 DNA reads TGTGCCAGCAGTGAGTTGTATTGGACCCCCATATATTTT.